Described below is a single T cell receptor (beta chain) sequence and its context. Between the trimmed V and J ends, which lost 0 bases and 7 bases, there was a span of 12 bases. Germline loops: CDR1 SEHNR, CDR2 FQNEAQ (reference sequence). CDR3 size: 15 residues. How the authors handled the data: Amplification with reference gene primers provided the estimates of nucleated cell counts. Profiling relied on immunoSEQ multiplex PCR, and the TCRdb table lists in-frame clones only, not all of them. From that table come the V and J calls and clone size; the DNA was used to work out D and trimming. The table lists approximately 30,000 clones, 90% of them singletons. This entry is derived from a study of blood T cell repertoires in COVID-19. Study summary: Researchers got acute and convalescent COVID-19 samples from the United States, Italy and Spain. T cells, B-cell-depleted T cells, or PBMCs provided the cDNA or gDNA that served as material.

The sequenced material came from peripheral blood. This receptor was taken from a man in his 70s with active or convalescent COVID-19. The rearrangement uses TRBV7-9 and TRBJ1-4, with D unclear. CDR3 sequence reads: CASSLAGGSGEKLFF. The CDR3 nucleotides read TGTGCCAGCAGCTTAGCAGGAGGTAGCGGTGAAAAACTGTTTTTT. Looking up the rest from reference TRBV7-9 and TRBJ1-4 gives the full variable domain: DTGVSQNPRHKITKRGQNVTFRCDPISEHNRLYWYRQTLGQGPEFLTYFQNEAQLEKSRLLSDRFSAERPKGSFSTLEIQRTEQGDSAMYLCASSLAGGSGEKLFFGSGTQLSVL.